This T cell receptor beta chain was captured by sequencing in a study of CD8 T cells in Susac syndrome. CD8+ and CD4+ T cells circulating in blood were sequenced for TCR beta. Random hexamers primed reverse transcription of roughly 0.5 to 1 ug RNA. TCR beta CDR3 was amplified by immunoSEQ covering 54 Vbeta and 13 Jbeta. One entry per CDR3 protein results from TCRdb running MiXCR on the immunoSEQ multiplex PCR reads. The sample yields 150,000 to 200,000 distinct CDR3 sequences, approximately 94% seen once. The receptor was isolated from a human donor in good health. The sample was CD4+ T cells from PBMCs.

Here the CDR3 DNA reads TGTGCCAGCAGTTTTAACTCAGACTACGAGCAGTACTTC. Protein: CASSFNSDYEQYF. V gene TRBV27 combines with J gene TRBJ2-7; D is unclear. Trimming cost V 3 bases and J 3 bases, with 9 bases left between them. CDR3 length: 13 amino acids. CDR1 is MNHEY, CDR2 SMNVEV, per germline (reference sequence).